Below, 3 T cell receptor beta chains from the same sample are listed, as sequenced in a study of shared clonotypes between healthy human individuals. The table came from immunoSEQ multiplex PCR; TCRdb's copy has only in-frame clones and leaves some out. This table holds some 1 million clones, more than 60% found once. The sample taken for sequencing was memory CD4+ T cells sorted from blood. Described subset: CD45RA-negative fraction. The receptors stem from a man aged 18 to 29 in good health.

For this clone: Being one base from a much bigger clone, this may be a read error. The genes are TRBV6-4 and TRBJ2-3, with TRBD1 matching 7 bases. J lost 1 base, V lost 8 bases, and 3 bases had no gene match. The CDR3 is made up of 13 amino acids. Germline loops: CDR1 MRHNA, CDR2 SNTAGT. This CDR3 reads CASSGQGTDTQYF. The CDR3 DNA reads TGTGCCAGCTCCGGACAGGGCACAGATACGCAGTATTTT.

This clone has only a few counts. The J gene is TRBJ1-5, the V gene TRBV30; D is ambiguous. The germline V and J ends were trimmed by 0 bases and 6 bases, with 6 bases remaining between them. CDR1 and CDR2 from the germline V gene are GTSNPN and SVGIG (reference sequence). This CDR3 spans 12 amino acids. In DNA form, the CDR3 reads TGTGCCTGGAGTGTACATCGTCAGCCCCAGCATTTT. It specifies CAWSVHRQPQHF. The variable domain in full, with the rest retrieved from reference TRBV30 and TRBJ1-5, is SQTIHQWPATLVQPVGSPLSLECTVEGTSNPNLYWYRQAAGRGLQLLFYSVGIGQISSEVPQNLSASRPQDRQFILSSKKLLLSDSGFYLCAWSVHRQPQHFGDGTRLSIL.

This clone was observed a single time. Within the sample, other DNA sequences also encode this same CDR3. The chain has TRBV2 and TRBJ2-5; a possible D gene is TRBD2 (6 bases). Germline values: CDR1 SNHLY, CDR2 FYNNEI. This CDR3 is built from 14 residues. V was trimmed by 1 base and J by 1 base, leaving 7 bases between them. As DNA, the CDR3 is TGTGCCAGCAGTGAAGGGGGAGGCCAAGAGACCCAGTACTTC. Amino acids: CASSEGGGQETQYF. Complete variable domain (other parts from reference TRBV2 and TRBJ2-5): EPEVTQTPSHQVTQMGQEVILRCVPISNHLYFYWYRQILGQKVEFLVSFYNNEISEKSEIFDDQFSVERPDGSNFTLKIRSTKLEDSAMYFCASSEGGGQETQYFGPGTRLLVL.